This TCR beta chain was recorded in a study of lymphopenia after photon versus proton radiotherapy. Study findings and constraints: After the lymphocyte nadir, photon-treated repertoires showed oligoclonal expansion, especially of CD8+ Temra cells.

The table came from immunoSEQ multiplex PCR; TCRdb's copy has only in-frame clones and leaves some out. The data hold about 39,000 clones, with roughly nine tenths observed a single time. The CDR3 consists of 15 residues. The germline CDR1 and CDR2 sequences are MGHRA and YSYEKL. The V and J ends lost 1 base and 5 bases respectively, with 12 bases between them. As concerns this clone: The antigen is undetermined.

The V and J genes are TRBV4-1 and TRBJ1-3; D might be TRBD1 (5 bases). The starting material was peripheral blood, obtained from a patient treated with photon-based radiotherapy. This receptor was taken from a man aged 55 to 70 with cholangiocarcinoma. For the CDR3, the DNA is TGCGCCAGCAGCCAAGCCCGGGGGGATCGAAACACCATATATTTT. The encoded protein is CASSQARGDRNTIYF.